Shown below are 20 T cell receptor beta chains from a single sample sequenced in a study of blood T cell repertoires in COVID-19. TCRdb's copy holds only in-frame clones and misses some; the assay was immunoSEQ multiplex PCR. The data contain around 260,000 clones, approximately 89% of them singletons. The specimen sequenced was peripheral blood. The origin of the receptors is a woman aged 25 to 39 with COVID-19, enrolled during active disease.

This clone was counted once. The CDR3 DNA reads TGTGCCAGTAGAAAAGACAGGGAGGCCGAGCGGGCGTTTTTT. Protein product: CASRKDREAERAFF. The chain couples TRBV19 to TRBJ1-4; 7 bases map to TRBD1. CDR3 length: 14 amino acids. With 6 bases clipped from V and 16 bases from J, the junction kept 17 bases outside the gene matches. Germline V CDR1 and CDR2: LNHDA, SQIVND (reference sequence). Filled out from reference TRBV19 and TRBJ1-4, the complete variable domain reads DGGITQSPKYLFRKEGQNVTLSCEQNLNHDAMYWYRQDPGQGLRLIYYSQIVNDFQKGDIAEGYSVSREKKESFPLTVTSAQKNPTAFYLCASRKDREAERAFFGSGTQLSVL.

The chain uses TRBV28 and TRBJ1-1, with a tentative D call TRBD1 (5 bases). The CDR3 has 16 residues. Trimming left V 4 bases short and J 5 bases short, with 20 bases between. Germline V gene sequence: CDR1 MDHEN, CDR2 SYDVKM. CDR3 residues: CASSSTGTPGVTEAFF. The CDR3 region has the DNA TGTGCCAGCAGTTCCACCGGGACTCCGGGGGTAACTGAAGCTTTCTTT.

This sequence joins TRBV2 and TRBJ2-5, with 9 bases that match TRBD1. The CDR3 is 15 residues long. CDR1 SNHLY and CDR2 FYNNEI come from the germline V gene. V was clipped by 4 bases and J by 3 bases; unmatched bases: 6. CDR3 region: CASSGSGTGKETQYF. The DNA for the CDR3 is TGTGCCAGCAGTGGATCCGGGACAGGGAAAGAGACCCAGTACTTC.

The chain couples TRBV28 to TRBJ1-5; a weak D match, TRBD1 (6 bases). The CDR3 extends over 14 amino acids. The V end lost 6 bases, the J end lost 2 bases, and 11 bases lay between the germline ends. From germline, CDR1 is MDHEN and CDR2 SYDVKM. CDR3: CASSRNRGNQPQHF. The DNA for the CDR3 is TGTGCCAGCAGCCGTAACAGGGGCAATCAGCCCCAGCATTTT. Based on the CDR3 plus reference TRBV28 and TRBJ1-5, the full variable domain is DVKVTQSSRYLVKRTGEKVFLECVQDMDHENMFWYRQDPGLGLRLIYFSYDVKMKEKGDIPEGYSVSREKKERFSLILESASTNQTSMYLCASSRNRGNQPQHFGDGTRLSIL.

The chain carries TRBV7-9 and TRBJ1-2, with 7 bases fitting TRBD1. The CDR3 runs to 15 residues. The V and J ends lost 0 bases and 0 bases, in that order; junction bases with no gene match: 1. The germline gives CDR1 SEHNR, CDR2 FQNEAQ (reference sequence). The CDR3 region is CASSLAGTANYGYTF. In DNA form, the CDR3 reads TGTGCCAGCAGCTTAGCGGGGACAGCTAACTATGGCTACACCTTC.

The chain joins TRBV5-4 to TRBJ2-1; TRBD2 matches 9 bases. With V trimmed by 4 bases and J by 1 base, 6 bases remained unmatched. Germline V gene data show CDR1 as SGHNT and CDR2 as YYREEE (reference sequence). This CDR3 has 16 residues. CDR3 nucleotides: TGTGCCAGCAGCGAAAATAGCGGGAGTTCCTACAATGAGCAGTTCTTC. This translates into CASSENSGSSYNEQFF.

This sequence joins TRBV5-1 and TRBJ2-7, with 9 bases identical to TRBD2. V gave up 1 base and J gave up 7 bases; unmatched junction bases: 12. Germline CDR1 reads SGHRS; CDR2 reads YFSETQ. This CDR3 is 16 amino acids long. In DNA, the CDR3 is TGCGCCAGCAGCTTGTACGGAACGCGGGAGGGCCGAGAGCAGTACTTC. Amino acids: CASSLYGTREGREQYF.

This clone came up once. This same CDR3 is encoded by further DNA sequences in the sample. The chain joins TRBV5-1 to TRBJ2-1, with a weak D call TRBD2 (6 bases). Trimming removed 0 bases at V and 4 bases at J, with 11 bases between. Germline assignment: CDR1 SGHRS and CDR2 YFSETQ. This CDR3 region has 15 residues. The CDR3 loop is CASSLEPGRYNEQFF. CDR3 coding DNA: TGCGCCAGCAGCTTGGAACCCGGGAGATACAATGAGCAGTTCTTC.

This chain joins TRBV6-5 and TRBJ2-1; perhaps TRBD2 as D (5 bases). The CDR3 is 14 amino acids. The germline gives CDR1 MNHEY, CDR2 SVGAGI. The germline V and J ends were trimmed by 4 bases and 4 bases, with 11 bases remaining between them. CDR3 residues: CASSSRGRYNEQFF. CDR3 DNA sequence: TGTGCCAGCAGTTCTCGCGGGCGTTACAATGAGCAGTTCTTC.

This clone was detected only once. The V and J genes are TRBV4-2 and TRBJ1-2, with unresolved D. The germline gives CDR1 LGHNA, CDR2 YNFKEQ. The CDR3 is 16 amino acids. Trimming shortened V by 1 base and J by 0 bases, and 12 bases separated the two germline ends. CDR3 nucleotides: TGTGCCAGCAGCCAAGGGGTCTCGGGGACTAACTATGGCTACACCTTC. Its protein product is CASSQGVSGTNYGYTF.

The chain joins TRBV14 to TRBJ1-1; D gene ambiguous. This CDR3 is 14 amino acids long. The germline gives CDR1 SGHDN, CDR2 FVKESK. The V end was cut by 3 bases, the J end by 1 base, with 9 bases between. CDR3 region: CASSHLPGNTEAFF. For the CDR3, the DNA is TGTGCCAGCAGCCACCTCCCGGGGAACACTGAAGCTTTCTTT.

This chain joins TRBV23-1 and TRBJ1-5; D is perhaps TRBD1 (5 bases). TRBV23-1 is an ORF, with its function uncertain. The CDR3 covers 13 residues. With 9 bases removed from V and 4 bases from J, the gap between germline ends came to 13 bases. CDR3 nucleotide sequence: TGCGCCAGAAGGTGCGGGACGAATCAGCCCCAGCATTTT. Translated, it gives CARRCGTNQPQHF.

The chain joins TRBV9 to TRBJ2-2; the D gene is possibly TRBD1 (6 bases). The V gene's germline CDR1 is SGDLS and CDR2 YYNGEE. The CDR3 spans 16 residues. V was clipped by 3 bases and J by 0 bases, with 12 bases between them. The CDR3 DNA reads TGTGCCAGCAGCGGCTCGACAGGAGCGAACACCGGGGAGCTGTTTTTT. It codes for CASSGSTGANTGELFF.

The rearrangement joins TRBV4-2 to TRBJ1-6, with D possibly TRBD1 on 5 matching bases. V gave up 0 bases and J gave up 0 bases, with 21 bases separating them. Germline assignment: CDR1 LGHNA and CDR2 YNFKEQ. The CDR3 contains 21 residues. The CDR3 reads CASSQDLAVVGESSYNSPLHF. The CDR3, as DNA: TGTGCCAGCAGCCAAGATTTAGCGGTGGTGGGGGAGAGCTCCTATAATTCACCCCTCCACTTT.

The rearrangement links TRBV4-2 to TRBJ1-1; D possibly corresponds to TRBD1 (6 bases). This CDR3 has 14 residues. The ends were cut back, 2 bases at V and 0 bases at J, with 7 bases in the middle. Germline V gene sequence: CDR1 LGHNA, CDR2 YNFKEQ. The CDR3 reads CASSQTGLNTEAFF. The CDR3 bases are TGTGCCAGCAGCCAAACAGGGTTGAACACTGAAGCTTTCTTT.

V usage is TRBV5-6 and J usage is TRBJ2-1; 9 nucleotides line up with TRBD2. Germline assignment: CDR1 SGHDT and CDR2 YYEEEE. This CDR3 region has 16 residues. The ends lost 4 bases at V and 2 bases at J; junction bases unmatched: 7. CDR3 in amino acids: CASSPRVAGAYNEQFF. The CDR3 DNA is TGTGCCAGCAGCCCCCGGGTAGCGGGAGCCTACAATGAGCAGTTCTTC. Full variable domain (rest looked up from reference TRBV5-6 and TRBJ2-1): DAGVTQSPTHLIKTRGQQVTLRCSPKSGHDTVSWYQQALGQGPQFIFQYYEEEERQRGNFPDRFSGHQFPNYSSELNVNALLLGDSALYLCASSPRVAGAYNEQFFGPGTRLTVL.

The J gene is TRBJ1-6, the V gene TRBV7-6; 8 nucleotides line up with TRBD1. V was clipped by 5 bases and J by 0 bases; unmatched bases: 6. CDR3 length: 17 residues. Germline-derived CDR1 and CDR2 are SGHVS and FNYEAQ. The CDR3 nucleotides read TGTGCCAGCAGCGCGCGGACAGGGAGCTCCTATAATTCACCCCTCCACTTT. Translated, it gives CASSARTGSSYNSPLHF.

J is TRBJ2-3 and V is TRBV27; TRBD1 matches at 11 bases. The trim removed 6 bases at V and 6 bases at J, leaving 11 bases unmatched. The CDR3 has 16 amino acids. The germline gives CDR1 MNHEY, CDR2 SMNVEV (reference sequence). The CDR3 loop reads CASSRTGTGGSDTQYF. In DNA form, the CDR3 reads TGTGCCAGCAGCCGTACCGGGACAGGGGGATCGGATACGCAGTATTTT.

This clone has more than one count but fewer than ten. The CDR3, as DNA: TGCGCCAGCAGACAGGGTGGATCAGATACGCAGTATTTT. Its protein is CASRQGGSDTQYF. The rearrangement uses TRBV4-1 and TRBJ2-3; perhaps TRBD1 as D (6 bases). CDR1 is MGHRA and CDR2 is YSYEKL in the germline V gene. CDR3 length equals 13 residues. Trimming took off 6 bases at V and 4 bases at J, with 11 bases between the two ends.

This chain joins TRBV11-3 and TRBJ2-7; no reliable D call. The CDR3 loop spans 12 amino acids. Germline values: CDR1 SGHNT, CDR2 YENEEA. V lost 5 bases and J 4 bases, leaving 9 bases between the germline ends. This CDR3 reads CASSRHGYEQYF. CDR3 nucleotide sequence: TGTGCCAGCAGCAGACACGGATACGAGCAGTACTTC.